This T cell receptor (beta chain) was captured by sequencing in a study of control samples from healthy donors and cancer patients. The repertoire was sequenced with immunoSEQ multiplex PCR; TCRdb's copy has only in-frame clones and lacks some. The sample has 98,000 or so clones; around four fifths are singletons. This CDR3 has 16 amino acids. Looked up from germline, CDR1 is SQVTM and CDR2 is ANQGSEA. Between the trimmed V and J ends, which lost 7 bases and 2 bases, there was a span of 22 bases. Material for sequencing was blood. The TCR sequence derives from a man aged 18 to 30 in good health. The chain employs TRBV29-1 and TRBJ2-3; a weak D match, TRBD1 (7 bases). CDR3 protein: CSAAPQGGAFTDTQYF. DNA of the CDR3: TGCAGCGCCGCGCCTCAGGGGGGCGCCTTCACAGATACGCAGTATTTT.